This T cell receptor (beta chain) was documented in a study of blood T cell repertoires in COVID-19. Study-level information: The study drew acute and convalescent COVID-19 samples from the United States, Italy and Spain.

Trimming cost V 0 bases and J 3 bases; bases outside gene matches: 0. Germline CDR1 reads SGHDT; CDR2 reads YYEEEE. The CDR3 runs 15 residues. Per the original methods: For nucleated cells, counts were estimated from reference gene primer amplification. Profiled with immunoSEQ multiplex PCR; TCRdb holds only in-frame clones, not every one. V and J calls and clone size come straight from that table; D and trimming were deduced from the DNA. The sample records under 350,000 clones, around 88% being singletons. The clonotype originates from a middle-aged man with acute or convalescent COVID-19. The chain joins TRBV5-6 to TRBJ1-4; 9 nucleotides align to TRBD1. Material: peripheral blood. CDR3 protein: CASSLGTGANEKLFF. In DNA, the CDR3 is TGTGCCAGCAGCTTGGGGACAGGGGCTAATGAAAAACTGTTTTTT.